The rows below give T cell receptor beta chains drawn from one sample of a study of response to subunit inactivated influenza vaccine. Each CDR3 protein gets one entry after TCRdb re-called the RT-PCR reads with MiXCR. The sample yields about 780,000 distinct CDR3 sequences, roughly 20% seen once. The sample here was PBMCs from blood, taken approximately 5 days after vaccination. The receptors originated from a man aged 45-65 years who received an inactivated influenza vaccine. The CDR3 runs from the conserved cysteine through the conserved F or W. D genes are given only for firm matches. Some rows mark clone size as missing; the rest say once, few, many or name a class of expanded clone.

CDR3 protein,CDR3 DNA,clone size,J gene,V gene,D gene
CSARVGEVGGSTDTQYF,TGCAGTGCTAGAGTCGGGGAGGTAGGGGGTTCCACAGATACGCAGTATTTT,.,TRBJ2-3,TRBV20-1,.
CASRPTGPNTEAFF,TGTGCCAGCAGACCCACAGGGCCTAACACTGAAGCTTTCTTT,few,TRBJ1-1,TRBV12-3/TRBV12-4,.
CASSLGTGGSNSPLHF,TGTGCCAGCAGTTTGGGGACAGGGGGCAGTAATTCACCCCTCCACTTT,.,TRBJ1-6,TRBV28,TRBD1
CAISEEVLYGYTF,TGTGCCATCAGTGAGGAGGTCCTCTATGGCTACACCTTC,.,TRBJ1-2,TRBV10-3,.
CASSEEGTGLWNEQFF,TGTGCCAGCAGTGAAGAGGGGACAGGGTTGTGGAATGAGCAGTTCTTC,.,TRBJ2-1,TRBV6-1,TRBD1
CASSQTSGAETQYF,TGTGCCAGCAGCCAGACTAGCGGAGCAGAGACCCAGTACTTC,.,TRBJ2-5,TRBV6-2/TRBV6-3,TRBD2
CASSPTGGASNQPQHF,TGTGCCAGCAGTCCGACAGGGGGGGCGAGCAATCAGCCCCAGCATTTT,few,TRBJ1-5,TRBV12-3/TRBV12-4,TRBD1
CASWDSSYNSPLHF,TGTGCCAGCTGGGACAGCTCCTATAATTCACCCCTCCACTTT,many,TRBJ1-6,TRBV6-1,TRBD1
CASSQDSVGDSGNEQFF,TGCGCCAGCAGCCAAGATTCAGTTGGGGACAGTGGCAATGAGCAGTTCTTC,.,TRBJ2-1,TRBV4-3,TRBD1
CASSHKRGTYEQYF,TGTGCCAGCAGTCACAAGCGGGGCACCTACGAGCAGTACTTC,.,TRBJ2-7,TRBV6-5,TRBD2
CASSLVGATGANVLTF,TGCGCCAGCAGCTTGGTAGGGGCTACTGGGGCCAACGTCCTGACTTTC,.,TRBJ2-6,TRBV5-1,.
CSAPDRFYGYTF,TGCAGTGCTCCAGACAGGTTCTATGGCTACACCTTC,.,TRBJ1-2,TRBV20-1,.
CASSRGRGDNEQFF,TGTGCCAGCAGCCGCGGGCGGGGTGACAATGAGCAGTTCTTC,few,TRBJ2-1,TRBV11-2,.
CASSLGPKGGNQPQHF,TGTGCCAGCAGCTTAGGCCCCAAGGGCGGCAATCAGCCCCAGCATTTT,.,TRBJ1-5,TRBV13,.
CASSQGRTTGELFF,TGCGCCAGCAGCCAAGGGCGGACCACCGGGGAGCTGTTTTTT,few,TRBJ2-2,TRBV4-1,.
CATSDLTGGSDEQYF,TGTGCCACCAGTGATTTGACAGGGGGCTCCGACGAGCAGTACTTC,few,TRBJ2-7,TRBV24-1,TRBD1
CASSKTSGGNKNIQYF,TGTGCCAGCAGCAAGACTAGCGGGGGGAACAAAAACATTCAGTACTTC,few,TRBJ2-4,TRBV7-2,TRBD2
CSARELAGGRVLTF,TGCAGTGCTAGAGAACTAGCGGGGGGGCGCGTCCTGACTTTC,.,TRBJ2-6,TRBV20-1,TRBD2
CASNERGRRDEQYF,TGTGCCAGCAACGAGAGGGGTCGGAGAGACGAGCAGTACTTC,.,TRBJ2-7,TRBV28,.
CSARRSSGRNEQYF,TGCAGTGCTAGGAGGTCGAGCGGGCGGAACGAGCAGTACTTC,few,TRBJ2-7,TRBV20-1,.
CASSTQANTGELFF,TGTGCCAGCAGTACTCAGGCGAACACCGGGGAGCTGTTTTTT,.,TRBJ2-2,TRBV12-3/TRBV12-4,.
CASSSPVLPQYF,TGTGCCAGCAGCTCCCCTGTTCTTCCGCAGTATTTT,many,TRBJ2-3,TRBV7-2,.
CASSNEGSAGTYNEQFF,TGTGCCAGCAGTAATGAGGGTTCGGCTGGTACCTACAATGAGCAGTTCTTC,.,TRBJ2-1,TRBV6-2/TRBV6-3,.
CASSLEVGPTLYF,TGCGCCAGCAGCTTGGAGGTGGGACCAACGCTGTACTTC,.,TRBJ2-5,TRBV5-1,.
CASTRDRDEQFF,TGTGCCAGCACCCGAGACAGGGATGAGCAGTTCTTC,few,TRBJ2-1,TRBV6-2/TRBV6-3,TRBD1
CSVIRATNTEAFF,TGCAGCGTTATAAGGGCCACGAACACTGAAGCTTTCTTT,many,TRBJ1-1,TRBV29-1,.
CAISESLVGTGPNQPQHF,TGTGCCATCAGTGAGTCACTAGTCGGGACAGGTCCCAATCAGCCCCAGCATTTT,.,TRBJ1-5,TRBV10-3,TRBD1
CSASDDKDRQYF,TGCAGTGCTAGTGACGATAAGGACAGGCAGTACTTC,.,TRBJ2-7,TRBV20-1,.
CASSYTTGTIYNEQFF,TGTGCCAGCAGTTACACGACCGGGACAATCTACAATGAGCAGTTCTTC,.,TRBJ2-1,TRBV6-2/TRBV6-3,.
CSASLRDRPYEQYF,TGCAGTGCTAGCCTACGGGACCGACCCTACGAGCAGTACTTC,.,TRBJ2-7,TRBV20-1,.
CASSQVSGLNTEAFF,TGTGCCAGCAGCCAAGTTTCGGGGTTGAACACTGAAGCTTTCTTT,few,TRBJ1-1,TRBV14,.
CASSSREPQHF,TGTGCCAGCAGTTCTAGAGAGCCCCAGCATTTT,few,TRBJ1-5,TRBV28,.
CASSLAEWEQGFF,TGTGCCAGCAGTTTAGCGGAGTGGGAACAAGGGTTCTTC,.,TRBJ2-1,TRBV12-3/TRBV12-4,.
CATSIPPQETQYF,TGTGCCACCAGCATCCCGCCTCAAGAGACCCAGTACTTC,.,TRBJ2-5,TRBV15,.
CSVPRDSYNEQFF,TGCAGCGTGCCGAGGGACAGCTACAATGAGCAGTTCTTC,.,TRBJ2-1,TRBV29-1,TRBD1